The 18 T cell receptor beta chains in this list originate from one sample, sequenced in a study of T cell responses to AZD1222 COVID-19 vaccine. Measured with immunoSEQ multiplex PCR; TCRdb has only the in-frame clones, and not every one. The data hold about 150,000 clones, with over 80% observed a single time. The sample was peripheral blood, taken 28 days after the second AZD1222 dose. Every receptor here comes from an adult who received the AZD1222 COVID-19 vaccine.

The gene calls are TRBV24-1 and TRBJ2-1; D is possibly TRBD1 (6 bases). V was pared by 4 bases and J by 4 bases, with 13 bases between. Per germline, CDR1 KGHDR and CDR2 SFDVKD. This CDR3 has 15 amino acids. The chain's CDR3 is CATSEDSLPYNEQFF. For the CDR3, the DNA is TGTGCCACCAGTGAGGACAGCCTTCCATACAATGAGCAGTTCTTC.

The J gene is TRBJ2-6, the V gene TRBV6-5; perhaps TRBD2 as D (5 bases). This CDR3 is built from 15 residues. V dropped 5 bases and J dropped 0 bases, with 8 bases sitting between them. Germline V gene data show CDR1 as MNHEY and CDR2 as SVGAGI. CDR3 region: CASSLAGSGANVLTF. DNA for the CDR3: TGTGCCAGCAGTCTCGCGGGCTCTGGGGCCAACGTCCTGACTTTC.

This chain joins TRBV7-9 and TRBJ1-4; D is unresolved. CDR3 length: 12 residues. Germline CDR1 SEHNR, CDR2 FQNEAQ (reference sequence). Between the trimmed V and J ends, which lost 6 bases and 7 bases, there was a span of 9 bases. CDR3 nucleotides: TGTGCCAGCAGTCCAGCTGGTGAAAAACTGTTTTTT. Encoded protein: CASSPAGEKLFF.

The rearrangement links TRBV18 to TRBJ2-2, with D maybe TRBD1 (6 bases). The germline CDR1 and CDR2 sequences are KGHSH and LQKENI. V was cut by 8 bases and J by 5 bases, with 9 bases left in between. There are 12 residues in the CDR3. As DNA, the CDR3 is TGTGCCAGCGCCACAGGGACCGGGGAGCTGTTTTTT. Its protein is CASATGTGELFF. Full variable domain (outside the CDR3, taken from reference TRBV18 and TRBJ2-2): NAGVMQNPRHLVRRRGQEARLRCSPMKGHSHVYWYRQLPEEGLKFMVYLQKENIIDESGMPKERFSAEFPKEGPSILRIQQVVRGDSAAYFCASATGTGELFFGEGSRLTVL.

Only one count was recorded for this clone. The CDR3 spells CASTGASGSREQYF. The CDR3 DNA reads as TGTGCCAGCACGGGGGCTAGCGGGAGTCGCGAGCAGTACTTC. This chain connects TRBV27 to TRBJ2-7, with TRBD2 identical over 10 bases. Germline V gene sequence: CDR1 MNHEY, CDR2 SMNVEV (reference sequence). Trimming took 7 bases from V and 6 from J; bases not matched to a gene: 9. This CDR3 is 14 amino acids long.

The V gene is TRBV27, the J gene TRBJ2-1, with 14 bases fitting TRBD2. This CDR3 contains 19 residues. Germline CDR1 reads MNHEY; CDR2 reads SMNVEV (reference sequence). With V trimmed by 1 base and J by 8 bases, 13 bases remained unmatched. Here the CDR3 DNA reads TGTGCCAGCAGTTTATGGAGCCGGGGGGGGACTAGCGGGAGCGATGAGCAGTTCTTC. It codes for CASSLWSRGGTSGSDEQFF.

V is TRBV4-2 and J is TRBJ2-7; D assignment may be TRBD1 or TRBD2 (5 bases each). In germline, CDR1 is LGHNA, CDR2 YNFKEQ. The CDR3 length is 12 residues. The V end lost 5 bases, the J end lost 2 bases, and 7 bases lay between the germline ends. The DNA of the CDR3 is TGTGCCAGCAGCAGGGGAGCCTACGAGCAGTACTTC. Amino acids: CASSRGAYEQYF.

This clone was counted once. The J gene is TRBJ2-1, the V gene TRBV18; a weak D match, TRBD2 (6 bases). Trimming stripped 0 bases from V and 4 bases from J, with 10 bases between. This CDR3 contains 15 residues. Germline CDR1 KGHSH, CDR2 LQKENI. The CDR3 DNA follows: TGTGCCAGCTCACCACCGACTAGTGGGTACAATGAGCAGTTCTTC. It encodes CASSPPTSGYNEQFF.

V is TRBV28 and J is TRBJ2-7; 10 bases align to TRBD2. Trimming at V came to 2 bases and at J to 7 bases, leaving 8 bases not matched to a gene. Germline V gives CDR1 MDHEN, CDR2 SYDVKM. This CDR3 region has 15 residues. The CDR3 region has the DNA TGTGCCAGCAGTTTAGGGTCTAGCGGGAGTTGGGAGCAGTACTTC. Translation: CASSLGSSGSWEQYF.

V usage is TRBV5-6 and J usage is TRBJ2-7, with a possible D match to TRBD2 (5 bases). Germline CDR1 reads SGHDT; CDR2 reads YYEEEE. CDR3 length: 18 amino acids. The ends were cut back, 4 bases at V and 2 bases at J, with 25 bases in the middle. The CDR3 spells CASSKDWAFFPMPYEQYF. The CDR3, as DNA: TGTGCCAGCAGCAAGGACTGGGCGTTTTTCCCCATGCCCTACGAGCAGTACTTC.

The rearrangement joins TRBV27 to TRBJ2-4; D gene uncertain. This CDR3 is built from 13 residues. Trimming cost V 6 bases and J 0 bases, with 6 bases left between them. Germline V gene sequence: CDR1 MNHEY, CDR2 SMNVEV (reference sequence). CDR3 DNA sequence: TGTGCCAGCAGCCTTATAGCCAAAAACATTCAGTACTTC. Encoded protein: CASSLIAKNIQYF.

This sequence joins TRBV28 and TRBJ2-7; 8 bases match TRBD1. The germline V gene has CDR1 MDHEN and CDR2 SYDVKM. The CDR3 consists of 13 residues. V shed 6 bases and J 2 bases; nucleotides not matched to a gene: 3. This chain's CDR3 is CASRNRGAYEQYF. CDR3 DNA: TGTGCCAGCAGAAACAGGGGGGCCTACGAGCAGTACTTC.

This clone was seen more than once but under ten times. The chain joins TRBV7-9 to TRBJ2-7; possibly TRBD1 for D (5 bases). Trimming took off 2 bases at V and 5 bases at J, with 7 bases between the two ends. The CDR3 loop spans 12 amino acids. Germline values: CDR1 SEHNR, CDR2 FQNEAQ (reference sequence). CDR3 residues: CASSLIGDEQYF. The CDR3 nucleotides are TGTGCCAGCAGCTTAATAGGGGACGAGCAGTACTTC. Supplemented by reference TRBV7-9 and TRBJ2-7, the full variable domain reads DTGVSQNPRHKITKRGQNVTFRCDPISEHNRLYWYRQTLGQGPEFLTYFQNEAQLEKSRLLSDRFSAERPKGSFSTLEIQRTEQGDSAMYLCASSLIGDEQYFGPGTRLTVT.

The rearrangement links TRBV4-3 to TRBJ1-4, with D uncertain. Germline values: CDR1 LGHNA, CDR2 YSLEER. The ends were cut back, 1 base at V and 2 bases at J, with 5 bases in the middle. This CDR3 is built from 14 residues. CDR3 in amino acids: CASSQGGTNEKLFF. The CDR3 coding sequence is TGCGCCAGCAGCCAAGGCGGTACTAATGAAAAACTGTTTTTT.

Here the CDR3 DNA reads TGTGCCAGCAGTCGCCTCCAGTCGGGGGAGACCCAGTACTTC. As protein: CASSRLQSGETQYF. This chain connects TRBV28 to TRBJ2-5; possibly TRBD2 for D (5 bases). Trimming removed 5 bases at V and 5 bases at J, with 15 bases between. This CDR3 contains 14 residues. Germline values: CDR1 MDHEN, CDR2 SYDVKM.

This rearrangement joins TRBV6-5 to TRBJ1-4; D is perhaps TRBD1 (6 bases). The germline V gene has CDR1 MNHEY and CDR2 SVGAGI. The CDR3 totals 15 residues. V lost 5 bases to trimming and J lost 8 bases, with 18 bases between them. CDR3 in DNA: TGTGCCAGCAGTCGCGAGGGGGGCCCAGGGGAAAAACTGTTTTTT. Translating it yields CASSREGGPGEKLFF.

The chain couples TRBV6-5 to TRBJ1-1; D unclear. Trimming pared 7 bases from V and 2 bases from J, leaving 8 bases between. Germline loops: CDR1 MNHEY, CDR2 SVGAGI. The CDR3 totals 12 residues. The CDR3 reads CASNRINTEAFF. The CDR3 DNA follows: TGTGCCAGCAATCGGATAAACACTGAAGCTTTCTTT.

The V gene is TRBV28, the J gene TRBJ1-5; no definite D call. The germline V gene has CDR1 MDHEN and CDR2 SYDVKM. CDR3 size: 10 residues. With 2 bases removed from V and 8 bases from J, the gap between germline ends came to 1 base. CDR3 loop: CASSLKPQHF. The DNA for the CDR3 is TGTGCCAGCAGTTTAAAGCCCCAGCATTTT.